The clone carrying this T cell receptor (beta chain) was detected many times. The data stem from a study of T cells after yellow fever vaccination. With V trimmed by 1 base and J by 3 bases, 9 bases remained unmatched. Per the germline V gene, CDR1 is MGHRA and CDR2 is YSYEKL. The CDR3 runs to 17 residues. TCRdb recomputed calls from the 5' RACE reads with MiXCR, one row per CDR3 protein. This repertoire shows roughly 120,000 distinct CDR3 sequences, 6.5% to 9% found once; its top ten account for 2.7%. The TCR sequence derives from a young man who received the YFV17D yellow fever vaccine. Source: CD4+ T cells sorted from PBMCs, taken about 41 days after the first yellow fever vaccination. This rearrangement joins TRBV4-1 to TRBJ2-4; 7 bases agree with TRBD1. CDR3 sequence: CASSQGPAGGDKNIQYF. CDR3 in DNA: TGCGCCAGCAGCCAAGGGCCCGCAGGGGGAGACAAAAACATTCAGTACTTC.